One and the same sample provided the 32 T cell receptor beta chains below, sequenced in a study of CD8 T cells in ankylosing spondylitis (dated by TCRdb to the late 2010s). To prepare the library, 5' RACE was applied. Sequencing was performed on an Illumina HiSeq 2500. In-frame beta chains were kept once TCRdb had trimmed the public reads at Q25 with fastp and called clones with MiXCR. All rows with the same CDR3 protein become a single entry with the most common DNA and genes. The table for this sample lists about 25,000 distinct CDR3 sequences; around 2.5% of them were counted only once. Approximately 7.5% of the sample goes to the ten largest clones. Specimen: blood, either unsorted or a sorted T cell fraction (not recorded which). These receptors all stem from a female donor with ankylosing spondylitis or in good health (not recorded which).

This clonotype has a count of ten or more. The V call is TRBV9, the J call TRBJ2-2; 7 bases are a match to TRBD1. The CDR3 loop spans 18 amino acids. Germline loops: CDR1 SGDLS, CDR2 YYNGEE. V was pared by 3 bases and J by 6 bases, with 17 bases of the junction left unmatched. In DNA form, the CDR3 reads TGTGCCAGCAGCGCGTTAAAAGGGACAGTTGGTGGGGCCGGGGAGCTGTTTTTT. This translates into CASSALKGTVGGAGELFF.

In this sample, this clonotype turned up many times. This chain uses TRBV9 with TRBJ1-2; D unclear. V lost 0 bases to trimming and J lost 0 bases, with 9 bases between them. CDR3 size: 15 residues. The germline V gene encodes CDR1 SGDLS and CDR2 YYNGEE. The CDR3 DNA follows: TGTGCCAGCAGCGTAGGGTCAGAAGCTAACTATGGCTACACCTTC. Protein product: CASSVGSEANYGYTF.

This clonotype has at least ten counts. The chain combines TRBV9 with TRBJ2-1; 14 bases agree with TRBD2. This CDR3 is built from 16 residues. Germline V CDR1 and CDR2: SGDLS, YYNGEE. V was clipped by 2 bases and J by 10 bases; unmatched bases: 8. The CDR3 coding sequence is TGTGCCAGCAGCGTCTCGGGACTAGCGGGAGCGAGGGAGCAGTTCTTC. Amino acid sequence: CASSVSGLAGAREQFF.

Ten or more counts support this clonotype. The V call is TRBV9, the J call TRBJ1-1; perhaps TRBD1 as D (5 bases). CDR1 SGDLS and CDR2 YYNGEE come from the germline V gene. This CDR3 comprises 13 residues. Trimming took 2 bases from V and 2 from J, leaving 7 bases between them. In DNA form, the CDR3 reads TGTGCCAGCAGCGTGGGGCCCAACACTGAAGCTTTCTTT. It is translated as CASSVGPNTEAFF.

There are many counts of this clonotype. This chain joins TRBV9 and TRBJ2-1; 10 bases fit TRBD2. This CDR3 is 19 amino acids long. The germline V gene has CDR1 SGDLS and CDR2 YYNGEE. Trimming at V came to 4 bases and at J to 0 bases, leaving 13 bases not matched to a gene. The CDR3 protein is CASSIESGRALPSYNEQFF. The CDR3 bases are TGTGCCAGCAGCATAGAGAGCGGGAGGGCCCTTCCCTCCTACAATGAGCAGTTCTTC. Together with reference TRBV9 and TRBJ2-1, the CDR3 gives the full variable domain: DSGVTQTPKHLITATGQRVTLRCSPRSGDLSVYWYQQSLDQGLQFLIQYYNGEERAKGNILERFSAQQFPDLHSELNLSSLELGDSALYFCASSIESGRALPSYNEQFFGPGTRLTVL.

There are many counts of this clonotype. This sequence joins TRBV9 and TRBJ2-7; D remains unclear. The V and J ends lost 0 bases and 4 bases respectively, with 14 bases between them. This CDR3 is 15 amino acids long. Germline CDR1 SGDLS, CDR2 YYNGEE. Here the CDR3 reads CASSVGPGTPYEQYF. For the CDR3, the DNA is TGTGCCAGCAGCGTAGGTCCTGGTACTCCGTACGAGCAGTACTTC.

In this sample, this clonotype turned up many times. The CDR3 loop reads CASSARGVNTEAFF. The CDR3, as DNA: TGTGCCAGCAGCGCCCGGGGGGTGAACACTGAAGCTTTCTTT. The chain uses TRBV9 and TRBJ1-1, with D possibly being TRBD1 (5 bases). V gave up 3 bases and J gave up 0 bases, with 9 bases separating them. There are 14 residues in the CDR3. Germline lookup yields CDR1 SGDLS and CDR2 YYNGEE. Looking up the rest from reference TRBV9 and TRBJ1-1 gives the full variable domain: DSGVTQTPKHLITATGQRVTLRCSPRSGDLSVYWYQQSLDQGLQFLIQYYNGEERAKGNILERFSAQQFPDLHSELNLSSLELGDSALYFCASSARGVNTEAFFGQGTRLTVV.

This clonotype was counted many times. The chain links TRBV9 to TRBJ1-6; the D gene is possibly TRBD1 (6 bases). The germline gives CDR1 SGDLS, CDR2 YYNGEE. Trimming removed 6 bases at V and 13 bases at J, with 20 bases between. CDR3 size: 14 residues. The CDR3 spells CASTPTGTAEPLHF. The CDR3 DNA follows: TGTGCCAGCACCCCGACAGGAACTGCTGAGCCCCTCCACTTT.

In its sample, this clonotype was seen many times. This chain uses TRBV9 with TRBJ2-1, with 12 positions matching TRBD2. The CDR3 sequence is 15 residues long. Germline lookup yields CDR1 SGDLS and CDR2 YYNGEE. Trimming removed 4 bases from V and 3 bases from J; junction bases left unmatched: 2. The CDR3 DNA reads as TGTGCCAGCAGCCAGACTAGCGGGAGCTACAATGAGCAGTTCTTC. Translated, it gives CASSQTSGSYNEQFF.

This clonotype showed up many times. This rearrangement joins TRBV9 to TRBJ1-2, with 10 bases aligning to TRBD1. Per the germline V gene, CDR1 is SGDLS and CDR2 is YYNGEE. After removal of 4 bases from V and 6 bases from J, the junction contained 6 bases not matched to a gene. This CDR3 is built from 14 residues. CDR3 sequence reads: CASSQGTGAHGYTF. The CDR3 DNA reads TGTGCCAGCAGCCAAGGGACAGGGGCTCATGGCTACACCTTC.

This clonotype has at least ten counts. This chain connects TRBV9 to TRBJ1-5; D gene ambiguous. Trimming left V 0 bases short and J 0 bases short, with 7 bases between. The CDR3 sequence is 15 residues long. The germline gives CDR1 SGDLS, CDR2 YYNGEE. This CDR3 is CASSVAPDSNQPQHF. In nucleotides, the CDR3 is TGTGCCAGCAGCGTAGCACCGGATAGCAATCAGCCCCAGCATTTT.

About this clonotype itself: Relative to the germline gene, one junction end is altered; a read error may explain this. This sequence joins TRBV9 and TRBJ2-1, with unresolved D. Germline loops: CDR1 SGDLS, CDR2 YYNGEE. The CDR3 sequence is 15 residues long. CDR3 in amino acids: CASIVVGISFNEQFF. In DNA, the CDR3 is TGTGCCAGCATCGTAGTGGGTATCTCCTTCAATGAGCAGTTCTTC. Full variable domain (rest looked up from reference TRBV9 and TRBJ2-1): DSGVTQTPKHLITATGQRVTLRCSPRSGDLSVYWYQQSLDQGLQFLIQYYNGEERAKGNILERFSAQQFPDLHSELNLSSLELGDSALYFCASIVVGISFNEQFFGPGTRLTVL.

This clonotype was detected many times. The chain has TRBV9 and TRBJ2-6, with D possibly being TRBD1 or TRBD2 (5 bases each). Germline V gives CDR1 SGDLS, CDR2 YYNGEE. This CDR3 has 17 residues. V was cut by 2 bases and J by 1 base, with 13 bases left in between. The CDR3 DNA reads TGTGCCAGCAGCGTTACCGGGGCGGAATCTGGGGCCAACGTCCTGACTTTC. Encoded protein: CASSVTGAESGANVLTF.

This clonotype was seen at least ten times. The rearrangement joins TRBV9 to TRBJ2-1, with 11 nucleotides matching TRBD2. CDR1 is SGDLS and CDR2 is YYNGEE in the germline V gene. V lost 4 bases and J lost 3; bases outside the gene matches: 12. The CDR3 loop spans 18 amino acids. The CDR3 reads CASSPRRSSGRNYNEQFF. CDR3 bases: TGTGCCAGCAGCCCTAGGAGGTCTAGCGGGAGGAACTACAATGAGCAGTTCTTC.

This clonotype was recorded many times. The chain carries TRBV9 and TRBJ1-6; no clear D. The length of the CDR3 is 15 residues. The V gene lost 0 bases and the J gene lost 7 bases, with 11 bases spanning the gap. Germline V gives CDR1 SGDLS, CDR2 YYNGEE. In DNA form, the CDR3 reads TGTGCCAGCAGCGTAGGGGAGACACCAAATTCACCCCTCCACTTT. Amino acid sequence: CASSVGETPNSPLHF.

This clonotype was seen a few times. The chain joins TRBV9 to TRBJ2-5, with a possible D match to TRBD1 (6 bases). Germline V CDR1 and CDR2: SGDLS, YYNGEE. The CDR3 is 14 amino acids. Trimming left V 4 bases short and J 0 bases short, with 10 bases between. CDR3 sequence (DNA): TGTGCCAGCAGCCCCGGGACACACCAAGAGACCCAGTACTTC. It translates to CASSPGTHQETQYF.

This clonotype showed up many times. The chain is built from TRBV9 and TRBJ2-1, with 9 bases matching TRBD2. The germline gives CDR1 SGDLS, CDR2 YYNGEE. This CDR3 region has 17 residues. V was clipped by 3 bases and J by 4 bases; unmatched bases: 11. The CDR3 region is CASSGPMGGGVYNEQFF. The DNA for the CDR3 is TGTGCCAGCAGCGGACCCATGGGCGGGGGGGTATACAATGAGCAGTTCTTC.

This clonotype was counted at least ten times. J is TRBJ2-1 and V is TRBV20-1, with 12 bases fitting TRBD2. J lost 3 bases, V lost 6 bases, and 6 bases had no gene match. Germline CDR1 and CDR2: DFQATT and SNEGSKA (reference sequence). The CDR3 covers 15 residues. CDR3 sequence (DNA): TGCAGTGCCCACCTAGCGGGGGGGCACTACAATGAGCAGTTCTTC. Translated, it gives CSAHLAGGHYNEQFF.

This clonotype has a count of ten or more. The junction differs from germline at one of its ends, possibly a read error. The rearrangement joins TRBV9 to TRBJ1-1, with TRBD1 identical over 7 bases. This CDR3 comprises 13 residues. Germline V lookup: CDR1 SGDLS, CDR2 YYNGEE. CDR3 sequence: CASDREGNTEVFF. DNA for the CDR3: TGTGCCAGCGACAGGGAGGGGAACACTGAAGTTTTCTTT.

This clonotype was detected many times. This chain links TRBV9 with TRBJ1-1; 9 nucleotides agree with TRBD1. This CDR3 is built from 17 residues. In germline, CDR1 is SGDLS, CDR2 YYNGEE. The J segment lost 0 bases and the V segment lost 1 base, leaving 7 bases of the junction unmatched. The CDR3 is CASSVRSGTGLNTEAFF. DNA for the CDR3: TGTGCCAGCAGCGTAAGGTCCGGGACAGGGCTGAACACTGAAGCTTTCTTT.

This clonotype has at least ten counts. This chain joins TRBV9 and TRBJ2-1, with 8 bases matching TRBD1. Germline CDR1 is SGDLS and CDR2 is YYNGEE. This CDR3 is built from 16 residues. J was trimmed by 5 bases and V by 0 bases; bases with no gene match: 7. CDR3 in amino acids: CASSVVPGDRNNEQFF. The CDR3 DNA reads TGTGCCAGCAGCGTAGTTCCCGGGGACAGGAACAATGAGCAGTTCTTC.

Ten or more counts support this clonotype. This chain links TRBV9 with TRBJ2-3; 15 nucleotides agree with TRBD2. CDR1 and CDR2 (germline): SGDLS, YYNGEE. V was clipped by 3 bases and J by 1 base; unmatched bases: 15. The CDR3 extends over 21 amino acids. Here the CDR3 DNA reads TGTGCCAGCAGCGAGACCGGCGGACTAGCGGGGGGGCTGCGGGGCACAGATACGCAGTATTTT. As protein: CASSETGGLAGGLRGTDTQYF.

This clonotype was picked up many times. The gene calls are TRBV9 and TRBJ2-3; 11 positions match TRBD1. Trimming cost V 3 bases and J 4 bases; bases outside gene matches: 7. The CDR3 covers 16 residues. Germline loops: CDR1 SGDLS, CDR2 YYNGEE. The CDR3, as DNA: TGTGCCAGCAGCGCCCCGGGACAGGGGGGTGCAGATACGCAGTATTTT. Its protein is CASSAPGQGGADTQYF.

The V gene is TRBV9, the J gene TRBJ1-2; D gene ambiguous. The CDR3 consists of 15 residues. Germline values: CDR1 SGDLS, CDR2 YYNGEE. The germline V and J ends were trimmed by 0 bases and 4 bases, with 13 bases remaining between them. CDR3 loop: CASSVGGILAYGYTF. The CDR3 DNA follows: TGTGCCAGCAGCGTAGGGGGAATCTTAGCCTATGGCTACACCTTC.

This clonotype was detected ten times or more. A junction end diverges from the germline sequence, so it may reflect a read error. The chain employs TRBV9 and TRBJ2-5; 9 bases match TRBD2. The CDR3 consists of 15 residues. Looked up from germline, CDR1 is SGDLS and CDR2 is YYNGEE. The CDR3 region has the DNA TGTGCCAGCAGCGTAGTAGCGGGAGATCAAGGGACCCAGTACTTC. Its protein is CASSVVAGDQGTQYF.

This clonotype was observed many times. The J gene is TRBJ1-1, the V gene TRBV9; TRBD1 agrees at 7 bases. V trimming: 4 bases; J trimming: 0 bases; junction bases outside the gene matches: 12. Germline-derived CDR1 and CDR2 are SGDLS and YYNGEE. The CDR3 sequence is 17 residues long. The DNA for the CDR3 is TGTGCCAGCAGCCCCAGGACAGGCGGTATCATGAACACTGAAGCTTTCTTT. Residues: CASSPRTGGIMNTEAFF.

This chain uses TRBV9 with TRBJ2-7; D gene unclear. The CDR3 consists of 15 residues. Trimming took 3 bases from V and 3 from J, leaving 16 bases between them. CDR1 SGDLS and CDR2 YYNGEE come from the germline V gene. In nucleotides, the CDR3 is TGTGCCAGCAGCGCAAGGGCCTACTCGGACTACGAGCAGTACTTC. Translating it yields CASSARAYSDYEQYF.

In this sample, this clonotype turned up many times. J is TRBJ2-7 and V is TRBV9; the match to TRBD2 covers 14 bases. From germline, CDR1 is SGDLS and CDR2 YYNGEE. The V gene end was trimmed by 3 bases and the J gene end by 5 bases; junction bases not matched to a gene: 7. CDR3 length: 16 amino acids. CDR3 sequence (DNA): TGTGCCAGCAGCGCTCCAGGGACTAGCGGGAGCCACGAGCAGTACTTC. This codes for CASSAPGTSGSHEQYF.

This clonotype is classed as medium-sized (0.01 to 0.1%). The chain combines TRBV9 with TRBJ2-5; TRBD2 matches at 15 bases. Per germline, CDR1 SGDLS and CDR2 YYNGEE. The V segment lost 3 bases and the J segment 2 bases; nucleotides outside the gene matches: 8. The CDR3 loop spans 18 amino acids. The CDR3 coding sequence is TGTGCCAGCAGCGGAAAGGGACTAGCGGGAGGAGGGCAAGAGACCCAGTACTTC. Translation gives CASSGKGLAGGGQETQYF.

This clonotype has ten or more counts. The chain employs TRBV9 and TRBJ2-7; 8 positions agree with TRBD2. The CDR3 sequence is 15 residues long. V lost 0 bases, J lost 6 bases, and 8 bases stayed unmatched. Per germline, CDR1 SGDLS and CDR2 YYNGEE. The CDR3 sequence is CASSVVGSGRSEQYF. The CDR3 coding sequence is TGTGCCAGCAGCGTAGTCGGAAGCGGGAGATCCGAGCAGTACTTC.

This clonotype appeared many times. V and J are TRBV9 and TRBJ2-1, with 7 bases matching TRBD1. CDR3 length: 15 amino acids. Germline-derived CDR1 and CDR2 are SGDLS and YYNGEE. Unmatched junction bases numbered 5, after V lost 0 bases and J lost 5 bases. The CDR3 sequence: CASSVVGQTNNEQFF. DNA of the CDR3: TGTGCCAGCAGCGTAGTGGGACAGACAAACAATGAGCAGTTCTTC.

The table lists this clonotype with many counts. This sequence joins TRBV9 and TRBJ2-3; D is possibly TRBD1 or TRBD2 (5 bases each). Trimming took off 0 bases at V and 0 bases at J, with 5 bases between the two ends. Per the germline V gene, CDR1 is SGDLS and CDR2 is YYNGEE. The CDR3 totals 14 residues. The CDR3, as DNA: TGTGCCAGCAGCGTAGGGGACAGCACAGATACGCAGTATTTT. Translation gives CASSVGDSTDTQYF.